This T cell receptor beta chain comes out of a study of neurological immune-mediated disorders. Findings and limits, study-wide: Because no CDR3 amino acid sequences were shared across subjects by expanded clones, private repertoires were suggested in all groups.

Via MiXCR, TCRdb re-called the 5' RACE reads, giving one row per CDR3 protein. This table holds about 50,000 distinct CDR3 sequences, 9% to 12% found once. This clonotype was seen at least ten times. The antigen remains unidentified. This sequence was found in a man between 65 and 80 years old with HTLV-1-associated myelopathy (HAM/TSP). The sequenced sample was PBMCs.

In nucleotides, the CDR3 is TGTGCCAGCAGCTTAAACCGACAGGGTAGTAACGAGCAGTACTTC. Translation: CASSLNRQGSNEQYF. The chain employs TRBV7-2 and TRBJ2-7; 7 bases line up with TRBD1. This CDR3 is built from 15 residues. In germline, CDR1 is SGHTA, CDR2 FQGNSA. V gave up 2 bases and J gave up 5 bases; unmatched junction bases: 9.